A selection of T cell receptor beta chains follows, all from one sample in a study of blood T cell repertoires in COVID-19. Clones were read by immunoSEQ multiplex PCR, and TCRdb kept only the in-frame ones, dropping some. The sample carries approximately 470,000 clones, around 90% recorded once. Sequenced input: PBMCs or T cells enriched from blood (not recorded which). The receptors stem from a woman under 30 who had recovered from COVID-19. Each CDR3 is given with its conserved first and last residue. Fields, in order: V gene, J gene, D gene, clone size, CDR3 protein, CDR3 DNA. D genes are given only for firm matches. Only part of the rows carry a size: once, few, many, or a class if the clone is expanded.

v_call: TRBV9
j_call: TRBJ2-1
d_call: TRBD2
clone_size: -
cdr3_aa: CASSPMGLAGYNEQFF
cdr3_nt: TGTGCCAGCAGCCCCATGGGACTAGCGGGATACAATGAGCAGTTCTTC

v_call: TRBV18
j_call: TRBJ1-1
d_call: -
clone_size: once
cdr3_aa: CASSPGGDTEAFF
cdr3_nt: TGTGCCAGCTCACCGGGGGGGGACACTGAAGCTTTCTTT

v_call: TRBV28
j_call: TRBJ1-1
d_call: TRBD1
clone_size: -
cdr3_aa: CASIRGGTGEAFF
cdr3_nt: TGTGCCAGCATCCGAGGCGGGACAGGAGAAGCTTTCTTT

v_call: TRBV28
j_call: TRBJ1-5
d_call: -
clone_size: -
cdr3_aa: CASIPSTGHTNQPQHF
cdr3_nt: TGTGCCAGCATACCATCTACGGGACATACCAATCAGCCCCAGCATTTT

v_call: TRBV9
j_call: TRBJ2-6
d_call: TRBD1
clone_size: once
cdr3_aa: CASSLTPGTGNSGANVLTF
cdr3_nt: TGTGCCAGCAGCTTGACCCCCGGGACAGGGAATAGCGGGGCCAACGTCCTGACTTTC

v_call: TRBV2
j_call: TRBJ2-5
d_call: TRBD1
clone_size: -
cdr3_aa: CASSWTGVGQETQYF
cdr3_nt: TGTGCCAGCAGCTGGACAGGGGTCGGCCAAGAGACCCAGTACTTC

v_call: TRBV3-1/TRBV3-2
j_call: TRBJ2-2
d_call: -
clone_size: -
cdr3_aa: CASSQEPAEGGELFF
cdr3_nt: TGTGCCAGCAGCCAAGAACCCGCGGAGGGCGGGGAGCTGTTTTTT

v_call: TRBV28
j_call: TRBJ1-2
d_call: -
clone_size: -
cdr3_aa: CASSDSSNYGYTF
cdr3_nt: TGTGCCAGCAGCGACAGCTCCAACTATGGCTACACCTTC

v_call: TRBV18
j_call: TRBJ2-3
d_call: -
clone_size: -
cdr3_aa: CASSPVPRQVTDTQYF
cdr3_nt: TGTGCCAGCTCACCGGTCCCACGTCAGGTCACAGATACGCAGTATTTT

v_call: TRBV27
j_call: TRBJ2-1
d_call: TRBD1
clone_size: -
cdr3_aa: CASSSRDRLHNEQFF
cdr3_nt: TGTGCCAGCAGTTCCCGGGACAGACTTCACAATGAGCAGTTCTTC

v_call: TRBV4-1
j_call: TRBJ2-3
d_call: TRBD2
clone_size: -
cdr3_aa: CASSRTSGGSTDTQYF
cdr3_nt: TGCGCCAGCAGCCGAACTAGCGGGGGAAGCACAGATACGCAGTATTTT

v_call: TRBV19
j_call: TRBJ1-2
d_call: -
clone_size: -
cdr3_aa: CASSKPGGRYYGYTF
cdr3_nt: TGTGCCAGTAGTAAACCGGGGGGCAGGTACTATGGCTACACCTTC

v_call: TRBV7-8
j_call: TRBJ1-1
d_call: -
clone_size: -
cdr3_aa: CASSLGAGNTEAFF
cdr3_nt: TGTGCCAGCAGCTTGGGGGCGGGGAACACTGAAGCTTTCTTT

v_call: TRBV5-4
j_call: TRBJ1-3
d_call: -
clone_size: -
cdr3_aa: CASSFDPGNGNTIYF
cdr3_nt: TGTGCCAGCAGCTTCGATCCGGGTAACGGAAACACCATATATTTT

v_call: TRBV27
j_call: TRBJ1-1
d_call: -
clone_size: -
cdr3_aa: CASRGNTEAFF
cdr3_nt: TGTGCCAGTAGAGGGAACACTGAAGCTTTCTTT

v_call: TRBV29-1
j_call: TRBJ1-1
d_call: -
clone_size: -
cdr3_aa: CSVETGGNTEAFF
cdr3_nt: TGCAGCGTTGAAACAGGCGGGAACACTGAAGCTTTCTTT

v_call: TRBV24-1
j_call: TRBJ2-2
d_call: -
clone_size: once
cdr3_aa: CATSVRTGELFF
cdr3_nt: TGTGCCACCAGTGTCAGGACCGGGGAGCTGTTTTTT

v_call: TRBV5-4
j_call: TRBJ2-3
d_call: -
clone_size: -
cdr3_aa: CASSLNPEDSPSHF
cdr3_nt: TGTGCCAGCAGTTTGAACCCTGAAGACAGCCCTTCCCATTTT

v_call: TRBV24-1
j_call: TRBJ1-5
d_call: -
clone_size: -
cdr3_aa: CATSSRVPVREPQHF
cdr3_nt: TGTGCCACCAGTTCTCGAGTACCGGTCAGGGAGCCCCAGCATTTT

v_call: TRBV27
j_call: TRBJ2-3
d_call: TRBD2
clone_size: -
cdr3_aa: CASSLYGTKELVTDTQYF
cdr3_nt: TGTGCCAGCAGTTTATACGGGACTAAGGAACTGGTCACAGATACGCAGTATTTT

v_call: TRBV5-6
j_call: TRBJ1-5
d_call: TRBD1
clone_size: -
cdr3_aa: CASSLEGAVEPQHF
cdr3_nt: TGTGCCAGCAGCTTGGAGGGGGCTGTAGAGCCCCAGCATTTT

v_call: TRBV7-9
j_call: TRBJ2-1
d_call: TRBD2
clone_size: -
cdr3_aa: CASSHGTSGRNEQFF
cdr3_nt: TGTGCCAGCAGCCACGGGACTAGCGGGCGTAATGAGCAGTTCTTC

v_call: TRBV30
j_call: TRBJ2-3
d_call: -
clone_size: once
cdr3_aa: CASTEGSTDTQYF
cdr3_nt: TGTGCCTCCACGGAGGGGAGCACAGATACGCAGTATTTT

v_call: TRBV6-5
j_call: TRBJ1-1
d_call: TRBD1
clone_size: -
cdr3_aa: CASSYQRTGVYTEAFF
cdr3_nt: TGTGCCAGCAGTTATCAACGGACAGGGGTGTACACTGAAGCTTTCTTT

v_call: TRBV6-5
j_call: TRBJ2-5
d_call: TRBD1
clone_size: -
cdr3_aa: CASRLGTVQETQYF
cdr3_nt: TGTGCCAGCAGACTAGGGACAGTCCAAGAGACCCAGTACTTC

v_call: TRBV24-1
j_call: TRBJ2-7
d_call: TRBD1
clone_size: -
cdr3_aa: CATSDPGTGVYEQYF
cdr3_nt: TGTGCCACCAGTGATCCCGGGACAGGGGTCTACGAGCAGTACTTC

v_call: TRBV2
j_call: TRBJ1-1
d_call: -
clone_size: -
cdr3_aa: CASNTGTSNTEAFF
cdr3_nt: TGTGCCAGCAATACCGGGACAAGCAACACTGAAGCTTTCTTT

v_call: TRBV28
j_call: TRBJ1-3
d_call: -
clone_size: -
cdr3_aa: CASSLPGQGGYTIYF
cdr3_nt: TGTGCCAGCAGTTTACCCGGGCAGGGAGGGTACACCATATATTTT

v_call: TRBV10-1
j_call: TRBJ2-1
d_call: -
clone_size: few
cdr3_aa: CASSVHGGPEYDNEQFF
cdr3_nt: TGCGCCAGCAGTGTCCACGGGGGGCCCGAATATGACAATGAGCAGTTCTTC

v_call: TRBV19
j_call: TRBJ2-6
d_call: TRBD1
clone_size: -
cdr3_aa: CASNLGTGSPNVLTF
cdr3_nt: TGTGCCAGTAATTTGGGGACAGGATCTCCCAACGTCCTGACTTTC

v_call: TRBV12-3/TRBV12-4
j_call: TRBJ1-6
d_call: -
clone_size: -
cdr3_aa: CASRSERGSPLHF
cdr3_nt: TGTGCCAGCAGATCCGAAAGGGGATCACCCCTCCACTTT

v_call: TRBV7-2
j_call: TRBJ1-5
d_call: -
clone_size: -
cdr3_aa: CASSLATVQPQHF
cdr3_nt: TGTGCCAGCAGCTTAGCGACAGTTCAGCCCCAGCATTTT

v_call: TRBV9
j_call: TRBJ2-3
d_call: TRBD2
clone_size: -
cdr3_aa: CASSVEVGTTSTDTQYF
cdr3_nt: TGTGCCAGCAGCGTAGAGGTAGGGACTACAAGCACAGATACGCAGTATTTT

v_call: TRBV4-1
j_call: TRBJ1-5
d_call: TRBD1
clone_size: -
cdr3_aa: CASSLRYVGDRGDQPQHF
cdr3_nt: TGCGCCAGCAGCCTCCGGTACGTGGGGGACAGGGGGGATCAGCCCCAGCATTTT

v_call: TRBV18
j_call: TRBJ2-7
d_call: TRBD2
clone_size: -
cdr3_aa: CASSPGRGAFYEQYF
cdr3_nt: TGTGCCAGCTCACCGGGGCGGGGGGCGTTCTACGAGCAGTACTTC

v_call: TRBV14
j_call: TRBJ1-1
d_call: -
clone_size: -
cdr3_aa: CASSQGRGTEAFF
cdr3_nt: TGTGCCAGCAGCCAAGGGAGGGGAACTGAAGCTTTCTTT

v_call: TRBV11-2
j_call: TRBJ2-7
d_call: -
clone_size: -
cdr3_aa: CASSLVRGRGGHEQYF
cdr3_nt: TGTGCCAGCAGCTTAGTCCGGGGCAGGGGTGGGCACGAGCAGTACTTC

v_call: TRBV19
j_call: TRBJ2-7
d_call: -
clone_size: -
cdr3_aa: CASSISGPLGGSYEQYF
cdr3_nt: TGTGCCAGTAGTATATCCGGGCCCCTAGGAGGCTCCTACGAGCAGTACTTC

v_call: TRBV10-3
j_call: TRBJ2-5
d_call: -
clone_size: -
cdr3_aa: CAISESIGGETQYF
cdr3_nt: TGTGCCATCAGTGAGTCGATAGGGGGAGAGACCCAGTACTTC

v_call: TRBV2
j_call: TRBJ1-3
d_call: -
clone_size: -
cdr3_aa: CASSTTGGAGNTIYF
cdr3_nt: TGTGCCAGCAGTACCACCGGGGGGGCTGGAAACACCATATATTTT

v_call: TRBV19
j_call: TRBJ1-5
d_call: -
clone_size: -
cdr3_aa: CASSPRDQPQHF
cdr3_nt: TGTGCCAGTAGTCCGAGGGATCAGCCCCAGCATTTT

v_call: TRBV14
j_call: TRBJ2-7
d_call: TRBD1
clone_size: -
cdr3_aa: CASSFHRQGGEQYF
cdr3_nt: TGTGCCAGCAGCTTCCACCGACAGGGTGGCGAGCAGTACTTC

v_call: TRBV2
j_call: TRBJ2-3
d_call: TRBD2
clone_size: -
cdr3_aa: CASGRRSSGGSTDTQYF
cdr3_nt: TGTGCCAGCGGGCGCCGTTCTAGCGGGGGGAGCACAGATACGCAGTATTTT